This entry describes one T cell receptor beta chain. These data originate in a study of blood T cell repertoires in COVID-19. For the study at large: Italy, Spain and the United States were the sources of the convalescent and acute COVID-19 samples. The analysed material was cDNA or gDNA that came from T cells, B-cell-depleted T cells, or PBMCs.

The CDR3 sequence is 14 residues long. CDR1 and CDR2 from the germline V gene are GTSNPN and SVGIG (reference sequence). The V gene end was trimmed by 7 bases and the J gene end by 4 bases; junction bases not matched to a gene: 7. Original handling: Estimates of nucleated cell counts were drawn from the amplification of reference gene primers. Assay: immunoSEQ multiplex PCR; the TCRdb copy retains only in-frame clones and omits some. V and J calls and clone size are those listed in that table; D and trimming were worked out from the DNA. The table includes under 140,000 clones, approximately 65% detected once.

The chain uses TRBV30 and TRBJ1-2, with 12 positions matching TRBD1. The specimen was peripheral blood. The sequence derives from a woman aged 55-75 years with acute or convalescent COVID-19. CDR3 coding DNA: TGTGCCTCGATGGGGACAGGGGGCCCCTATGGCTACACCTTC. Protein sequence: CASMGTGGPYGYTF.